What follows are 22 T cell receptor beta chains derived from one specimen sequenced in a study of regulatory T cells in long-lasting Graves disease. Combining iRepertoire HTBI primers with Arm-PCR of CDR3 regions, the authors built TCR beta libraries. MiXCR, run by TCRdb on the multiplex PCR reads, gives a single entry per CDR3 protein. The top ten hold roughly a tenth of the sample, which has about 450,000 distinct CDR3 sequences, about 17% seen once. The time point is: newly diagnosed GD, antithyroid drugs for less than 3 months. PBMC RNA served as the TCR library source. The data also belong to a second study, concerning T cells in Graves' hyperthyroidism and ophthalmopathy.

The starting material was peripheral blood mononuclear cells (PBMCs), obtained at new diagnosis, from a patient treated with antithyroid drugs. Source of these receptors: a woman in her thirties with Graves disease.

This clonotype was recorded at least ten times. V usage is TRBV28 and J usage is TRBJ1-2; D ambiguous. The CDR3 totals 14 residues. Germline CDR1 reads MDHEN; CDR2 reads SYDVKM. V gave up 3 bases and J gave up 2 bases, with 10 bases separating them. For the CDR3, the DNA is TGTGCCAGCAGTTTTGTGGGCTCCAACTATGGCTACACCTTC. It codes for CASSFVGSNYGYTF.

This clonotype was observed a single time. A much larger clone sits a single nucleotide away, making a read error possible. DNA for the CDR3: TGTGCCAGATCGACAGGGAGCCCCACGTGCACAGATACGCAGTATTTT. Translated: CARSTGSPTCTDTQYF. J is TRBJ2-3 and V is TRBV3-2; the table's D call, TRBD1, was not checked against the DNA. TRBV3-2 is flagged as a pseudogene. This CDR3 comprises 16 residues.

The table lists this clonotype with a few counts. V and J are TRBV18 and TRBJ1-2, with D possibly TRBD1 on 6 matching bases. Germline V lookup: CDR1 KGHSH, CDR2 LQKENI. V gave up 3 bases and J gave up 0 bases, with 14 bases separating them. The CDR3 has 16 amino acids. CDR3 nucleotide sequence: TGTGCCAGCTCACCTACGACAGGCGTCACTAACTATGGCTACACCTTC. It is translated as CASSPTTGVTNYGYTF.

At least ten counts were recorded for this clonotype. This rearrangement joins TRBV20-1 to TRBJ1-1, with D perhaps TRBD1 (6 bases). V lost 3 bases, J lost 7 bases, and 15 bases lay in between. The CDR3 runs 13 residues. Germline CDR1 reads DFQATT; CDR2 reads SNEGSKA (reference sequence). CDR3 amino acids: CSASLQGKVEAFF. DNA for the CDR3: TGCAGTGCTAGCTTACAGGGTAAAGTTGAAGCTTTCTTT.

The chain uses TRBV9 and TRBJ1-1; 8 positions agree with TRBD1. The trim removed 1 base at V and 7 bases at J, leaving 3 bases unmatched. Germline values: CDR1 SGDLS, CDR2 YYNGEE. This CDR3 comprises 13 residues. The CDR3: CASSVQGANEAFF. The CDR3 DNA reads as TGTGCCAGCAGCGTACAGGGGGCGAATGAAGCTTTCTTT.

The CDR3 nucleotides read TGTGCCAGCAGTTACCTGGCCGCAGGAATTAATTCACCCCTCCACTTT. The encoded protein is CASSYLAAGINSPLHF. The rearrangement joins TRBV6-2 or TRBV6-3 to TRBJ1-6; no firm D call. This CDR3 is 16 amino acids long. V was trimmed by 2 bases and J by 6 bases, leaving 14 bases between them. From germline, CDR1 is MNHEY and CDR2 SVGEGT.

This clonotype was observed a handful of times. V gene TRBV19 combines with J gene TRBJ2-3; D remains ambiguous. Germline V CDR1 and CDR2: LNHDA, SQIVND (reference sequence). The V and J ends lost 5 bases and 0 bases respectively, with 12 bases between them. This CDR3 is 15 amino acids long. CDR3 residues: CASSSNLASTDTQYF. The CDR3 coding sequence is TGTGCCAGTAGTTCCAATCTGGCCAGCACAGATACGCAGTATTTT.

Many counts were recorded for this clonotype. The chain is built from TRBV20-1 and TRBJ2-2, with D possibly being TRBD2 (8 bases). CDR3 size: 16 residues. Germline V gene data show CDR1 as DFQATT and CDR2 as SNEGSKA (reference sequence). V was shortened by 4 bases and J by 1 base, with 16 bases between the two germline ends. In DNA, the CDR3 is TGCAGTGCTACCGGGAGGGACAGCCAGAACACCGGGGAGCTGTTTTTT. It encodes CSATGRDSQNTGELFF.

A note on this clonotype: A read error may explain this, as a much larger clone is one base away. The V and J genes are TRBV9 and TRBJ2-1; 7 bases fit TRBD1. The germline V gene encodes CDR1 SGDLS and CDR2 YYNGEE. This CDR3 contains 16 residues. J was trimmed by 10 bases and V by 3 bases; bases with no gene match: 16. In DNA form, the CDR3 reads TGTGCCAGCAGCGCTAACAGCCGGGACAGCACCTACGAGCAGTTCTTC. Translating it yields CASSANSRDSTYEQFF.

Note on this clonotype: A much more abundant neighbour one base away suggests this may be a read error. This rearrangement joins TRBV13 to TRBJ2-1, with D tentatively TRBD1 or TRBD2 (5 bases each). This CDR3 spans 13 amino acids. CDR1 is PRHDT and CDR2 is FYEKMQ in the germline V gene (reference sequence). This CDR3 is CTSSIGAYNEQFF. The CDR3 coding sequence is TGTACCAGCAGCATCGGGGCATACAATGAGCAGTTCTTC.

This clonotype was seen repeatedly, ten times or more. The chain joins TRBV12-3 or TRBV12-4 to TRBJ1-1; D perhaps matches TRBD1 (5 bases). Trimming pared 8 bases from V and 8 bases from J, leaving 12 bases between. This CDR3 comprises 11 residues. CDR3 region: CASGPGLEAFF. In DNA form, the CDR3 reads TGTGCCAGCGGGCCGGGACTCGAAGCTTTCTTT.

This clonotype was recorded many times. The rearrangement links TRBV10-3 to TRBJ1-5; 8 positions match TRBD1. CDR1 is ENHRY and CDR2 is SYGVKD in the germline V gene. The CDR3 sequence is 15 residues long. Trimming removed 10 bases from V and 2 bases from J; junction bases left unmatched: 10. In DNA, the CDR3 is TGTGCCACCCAGACTCCGGGACAGGGCAATCAGCCCCAGCATTTT. The encoded protein is CATQTPGQGNQPQHF.

Comments on this clonotype: Since a far larger clone is one base different, this is likely a read error. The chain carries TRBV28 and TRBJ2-3, with TRBD2 identical over 7 bases. The J call may be incorrect, as the DNA end agrees better with TRBJ2-7. The CDR3 length is 15 residues. Germline V gives CDR1 MDHEN, CDR2 SYDVKM. DNA of the CDR3: TGTGCCAGCGGAAGTTATGGGGCGGGGGAGGACGGGCAGTACTTC. Protein product: CASGSYGAGEDGQYF.

The CDR3 is CSARPLTSGNNEQFF. The CDR3 DNA sequence: TGCAGTGCTAGACCATTGACTAGCGGTAACAATGAGCAGTTCTTC. The chain recombines TRBV20-1 with TRBJ2-1, with 9 bases fitting TRBD2. V trimming: 2 bases; J trimming: 5 bases; junction bases outside the gene matches: 7. The CDR3 contains 15 residues. Germline CDR1 DFQATT, CDR2 SNEGSKA (reference sequence).

This clonotype was found many times. The rearrangement joins TRBV5-6 to TRBJ2-5; D unclear. The CDR3 has 15 residues. V was cut by 6 bases and J by 1 base, with 16 bases left in between. Germline V gene lookup returns CDR1 SGHDT and CDR2 YYEEEE. The CDR3 loop reads CASTPYQTIQETQYF. The CDR3, as DNA: TGTGCCAGCACCCCCTACCAGACCATCCAAGAGACCCAGTACTTC. Based on the CDR3 plus reference TRBV5-6 and TRBJ2-5, the full variable domain is DAGVTQSPTHLIKTRGQQVTLRCSPKSGHDTVSWYQQALGQGPQFIFQYYEEEERQRGNFPDRFSGHQFPNYSSELNVNALLLGDSALYLCASTPYQTIQETQYFGPGTRLLVL.

This clonotype has at least ten counts. This sequence joins TRBV2 and TRBJ2-1; D unclear. V was clipped by 4 bases and J by 4 bases, with 5 bases between them. CDR3 length: 12 residues. Germline V lookup: CDR1 SNHLY, CDR2 FYNNEI. The CDR3 region has the DNA TGTGCCAGCAGTGCCAGGTACAATGAGCAGTTCTTC. Translating gives CASSARYNEQFF.

There are many counts of this clonotype. The J gene is TRBJ2-1, the V gene TRBV18; D might be TRBD2 (6 bases). In germline, CDR1 is KGHSH, CDR2 LQKENI. V shed 3 bases and J shed 11 bases, with 11 bases lying between them. The CDR3 runs to 12 residues. Written as DNA, the CDR3 is TGTGCCAGCTCACCCCGGGACTTCAAGCAGTTCTTC. As protein: CASSPRDFKQFF.

This clonotype was counted at least ten times. The chain carries TRBV15 and TRBJ2-4; the D gene is possibly TRBD1 (6 bases). Germline-derived CDR1 and CDR2 are LNHNV and YYDKDF (reference sequence). Trimming removed 0 bases at V and 6 bases at J, with 21 bases between. The CDR3 spans 18 residues. CDR3 residues: CATSRDHYLGTSSNIQYF. The CDR3 DNA follows: TGTGCCACCAGCAGAGATCACTATTTAGGGACATCTTCAAACATTCAGTACTTC.

This clonotype was observed many times. V and J are TRBV7-2 and TRBJ2-3; D not resolved. V shed 0 bases and J shed 6 bases, with 4 bases lying between them. The CDR3 runs 12 residues. The germline V gene encodes CDR1 SGHTA and CDR2 FQGNSA. The CDR3 DNA reads TGTGCCAGCAGCTTAGCGTTCGATACGCAGTATTTT. This gives the protein CASSLAFDTQYF.

This clonotype showed up many times. A junction end diverges from the germline sequence, so it may reflect a read error. The genes are TRBV7-9 and TRBJ2-7; TRBD2 might be the D (5 bases). CDR3 length equals 14 residues. Germline-derived CDR1 and CDR2 are SEHNR and FQNEAQ (reference sequence). This chain's CDR3 is CASSSDFTSNEQYF. CDR3 coding DNA: TGTGCCAGCAGCTCGGACTTTACCTCCAACGAGCAGTACTTC.

As to this clonotype: One junction end does not reproduce the germline sequence, and a read error may be involved. The chain recombines TRBV7-2 with TRBJ2-1; D possibly matches TRBD1 or TRBD2 (5 bases each). This CDR3 contains 18 residues. Germline CDR1 is SGHTA and CDR2 is FQGNSA. CDR3 protein: CAGSLVPPPGTPIDEQFF. The CDR3 bases are TGTGCCGGCAGCTTAGTTCCCCCCCCCGGGACCCCCATTGATGAGCAGTTCTTC.

In the case of this clonotype: It may be a read error: a sequence one base away is much more abundant. This sequence joins TRBV28 and TRBJ2-1, with D hard to call. With 5 bases removed from V and 10 bases from J, the gap between germline ends came to 12 bases. Per the germline V gene, CDR1 is MDHEN and CDR2 is SYDVKM. CDR3 length equals 12 residues. DNA for the CDR3: TGTGCCAGCAGTGATTTTTCGGAAGAGCAGTTCTTC. Its translation is CASSDFSEEQFF.